A single sample gave rise to the 20 T cell receptor beta chains below, sequenced in a study of CD8 T cells in Susac syndrome. Reverse transcription used roughly 0.45 to 1 ug RNA and random hexamers. From the immunoSEQ multiplex PCR reads, TCRdb called clonotypes with MiXCR, one entry per CDR3 protein. The sample shows 110,000 to 150,000 distinct CDR3 sequences, over 85% of them seen only once. Sequences were obtained from CD8+ T cells from PBMCs. These receptors came from a human donor in good health.

This chain links TRBV7-6 with TRBJ1-1, with D perhaps TRBD1 (5 bases). Per germline, CDR1 SGHVS and CDR2 FNYEAQ. The CDR3 spans 13 residues. Trimming took off 1 base at V and 8 bases at J, with 11 bases between the two ends. The CDR3 is CASSLVTTDEAFF. The CDR3 DNA reads as TGTGCCAGCAGCTTAGTAACGACAGACGAAGCTTTCTTT.

The rearrangement uses TRBV12-3 or TRBV12-4 and TRBJ2-1; D not resolved. The CDR3 spans 14 residues. V was clipped by 1 base and J by 3 bases, with 7 bases between them. CDR3: CASSLGVDYNEQFF. The CDR3 coding sequence is TGTGCCAGCAGTTTAGGGGTTGACTACAATGAGCAGTTCTTC.

The chain couples TRBV9 to TRBJ2-7; 16 nucleotides agree with TRBD2. The CDR3 loop spans 18 amino acids. The trim removed 0 bases at V and 7 bases at J, leaving 10 bases unmatched. CDR1 and CDR2 from the germline V gene are SGDLS and YYNGEE. The CDR3 coding sequence is TGTGCCAGCAGCGTAGGTGCGGGACTAGCGGGAGGGCCGTCAGAGCAGTACTTC. Amino acids: CASSVGAGLAGGPSEQYF. Full variable domain (remainder filled in from reference TRBV9 and TRBJ2-7): DSGVTQTPKHLITATGQRVTLRCSPRSGDLSVYWYQQSLDQGLQFLIQYYNGEERAKGNILERFSAQQFPDLHSELNLSSLELGDSALYFCASSVGAGLAGGPSEQYFGPGTRLTVT.

The V gene is TRBV15, the J gene TRBJ1-3; TRBD1 might be the D (5 bases). Trimming shortened V by 4 bases and J by 0 bases, and 13 bases separated the two germline ends. In germline, CDR1 is LNHNV, CDR2 YYDKDF (reference sequence). The CDR3 length is 16 residues. The CDR3 coding sequence is TGTGCCACCAGCACTTTACAGGTCTACTCTGGAAACACCATATATTTT. Residues: CATSTLQVYSGNTIYF.

This chain links TRBV27 with TRBJ2-1; D is unresolved. The CDR3 is 14 residues long. Germline CDR1 and CDR2: MNHEY and SMNVEV (reference sequence). Trimming took 8 bases from V and 2 from J, leaving 13 bases between them. The DNA of the CDR3 is TGTGCCAGCGGCCCACAGTTAGCCTACAATGAGCAGTTCTTC. Its translation: CASGPQLAYNEQFF.

The V gene is TRBV15, the J gene TRBJ2-2, with unresolved D. V shed 1 base and J shed 4 bases, with 1 base lying between them. The germline V gene has CDR1 LNHNV and CDR2 YYDKDF (reference sequence). The CDR3 is 12 amino acids. This CDR3 reads CATSRATGELFF. DNA for the CDR3: TGTGCCACCAGCAGAGCCACCGGGGAGCTGTTTTTT. Combining the CDR3 with reference TRBV15 and TRBJ2-2 gives the whole variable domain DAMVIQNPRYQVTQFGKPVTLSCSQTLNHNVMYWYQQKSSQAPKLLFHYYDKDFNNEADTPDNFQSRRPNTSFCFLDIRSPGLGDTAMYLCATSRATGELFFGEGSRLTVL.

CDR3 DNA sequence: TGTGCCACCAGCGGGGGAATGGTGTTGAGCTACACCTTC. Protein sequence: CATSGGMVLSYTF. The chain combines TRBV15 with TRBJ1-2; a weak D match, TRBD1 (5 bases). V lost 5 bases to trimming and J lost 9 bases, with 16 bases between them. Germline CDR1 LNHNV, CDR2 YYDKDF (reference sequence). The CDR3 totals 13 residues.

The chain combines TRBV7-9 with TRBJ2-7; 10 bases map to TRBD1. With 2 bases clipped from V and 5 bases from J, the junction kept 6 bases outside the gene matches. The germline CDR1 and CDR2 sequences are SEHNR and FQNEAQ (reference sequence). This CDR3 is 15 amino acids long. The CDR3 is CASSLWTGGSHEQYF. The CDR3 nucleotides read TGTGCCAGCAGCTTATGGACAGGGGGGTCCCACGAGCAGTACTTC.

The V gene is TRBV7-9, the J gene TRBJ2-7, with TRBD2 matching over 8 bases. V lost 1 base to trimming and J lost 0 bases; unmatched junction nucleotides: 2. The germline V gene has CDR1 SEHNR and CDR2 FQNEAQ (reference sequence). The CDR3 is 15 amino acids. The CDR3 loop is CASSLGREDSYEQYF. CDR3 in DNA: TGTGCCAGCAGCTTAGGGCGGGAGGACTCCTACGAGCAGTACTTC. Full variable domain (outside the CDR3, taken from reference TRBV7-9 and TRBJ2-7): DTGVSQNPRHKITKRGQNVTFRCDPISEHNRLYWYRQTLGQGPEFLTYFQNEAQLEKSRLLSDRFSAERPKGSFSTLEIQRTEQGDSAMYLCASSLGREDSYEQYFGPGTRLTVT.

The V call is TRBV11-2, the J call TRBJ1-2, with no clear D. This CDR3 region has 13 residues. V gave up 8 bases and J gave up 7 bases, with 17 bases separating them. The germline gives CDR1 SGHAT, CDR2 FQNNGV. The CDR3 DNA is TGTGCCAGCGCTTCTTACGGTTCGGGTGGCTACACCTTC. Protein sequence: CASASYGSGGYTF.

J is TRBJ2-1 and V is TRBV20-1; the match to TRBD2 covers 9 bases. The CDR3 spans 15 residues. CDR1 and CDR2 from the germline V gene are DFQATT and SNEGSKA (reference sequence). Trimming at V came to 0 bases and at J to 9 bases, leaving 9 bases not matched to a gene. Written as DNA, the CDR3 is TGCAGTGCTAGAGATCTCCTAGCGGGATTGACTGAGCAGTTCTTC. This sequence encodes CSARDLLAGLTEQFF.

The chain combines TRBV27 with TRBJ2-7, with D maybe TRBD2 (5 bases). This CDR3 contains 15 residues. V was pared by 0 bases and J by 1 base, with 10 bases between. Per the germline V gene, CDR1 is MNHEY and CDR2 is SMNVEV (reference sequence). Here the CDR3 reads CASSLSPDWSYEQYF. The CDR3 DNA follows: TGTGCCAGCAGTTTATCGCCGGACTGGTCCTACGAGCAGTACTTC.

This clonotype is a singleton in its sample. The chain carries TRBV18 and TRBJ2-1; TRBD2 aligns across 9 bases. The germline CDR1 and CDR2 sequences are KGHSH and LQKENI. The CDR3 is 18 amino acids. The J segment lost 0 bases and the V segment lost 3 bases, leaving 9 bases of the junction unmatched. CDR3 DNA sequence: TGTGCCAGCTCACCTTTAGCGGGAGCGAGTGGCTCCTACAATGAGCAGTTCTTC. Protein sequence: CASSPLAGASGSYNEQFF.

The chain recombines TRBV25-1 with TRBJ2-5; D call uncertain. Between the trimmed V and J ends, which lost 2 bases and 4 bases, there was a span of 5 bases. The CDR3 is made up of 12 amino acids. Germline V gene lookup returns CDR1 MGHDK and CDR2 SYGVNS. CDR3 DNA sequence: TGTGCCAGCAGTGAACTTGGAGAGACCCAGTACTTC. Its protein is CASSELGETQYF.

The CDR3 here is CASSPPTDTPYGYTF. The CDR3 DNA follows: TGTGCCAGCTCACCACCGACAGACACCCCCTATGGCTACACCTTC. The genes are TRBV18 and TRBJ1-2, with D tentatively TRBD1 (5 bases). CDR1 and CDR2 (germline): KGHSH, LQKENI. V was clipped by 0 bases and J by 4 bases, with 12 bases between them. This CDR3 has 15 residues.

The J gene is TRBJ2-7, the V gene TRBV4-3; D is ambiguous. The germline V and J ends were trimmed by 1 base and 3 bases, with 10 bases remaining between them. In germline, CDR1 is LGHNA, CDR2 YSLEER. The CDR3 consists of 14 residues. The CDR3 loop is CASSQVRQIYEQYF. The CDR3 DNA is TGCGCCAGCAGCCAAGTTAGGCAAATCTACGAGCAGTACTTC.

The chain uses TRBV6-2 or TRBV6-3 and TRBJ1-2; D gene ambiguous. This CDR3 has 14 amino acids. Germline V gene sequence: CDR1 MNHEY, CDR2 SVGEGT. V lost 7 bases, J lost 7 bases, and 19 bases lay in between. The CDR3: CASTPIRGGSGYTF. The DNA of the CDR3 is TGTGCCAGCACGCCCATCCGGGGTGGAAGTGGCTACACCTTC.

V is TRBV20-1 and J is TRBJ2-1; 8 bases match TRBD2. Per germline, CDR1 DFQATT and CDR2 SNEGSKA (reference sequence). The CDR3 is 16 residues long. Trimming took 5 bases from V and 2 from J; bases not matched to a gene: 11. CDR3 sequence reads: CSAEPYREGPYNEQFF. The CDR3 coding sequence is TGCAGTGCTGAACCCTACCGGGAGGGCCCCTACAATGAGCAGTTCTTC.

The genes are TRBV30 and TRBJ1-1; D is unclear. The germline V and J ends were trimmed by 2 bases and 1 base, with 17 bases remaining between them. The germline CDR1 and CDR2 sequences are GTSNPN and SVGIG (reference sequence). This CDR3 comprises 16 residues. The CDR3 coding sequence is TGTGCCTGGAGTATATCCCCGGGCAGCCCGAACACTGAAGCTTTCTTT. It codes for CAWSISPGSPNTEAFF.

This chain joins TRBV29-1 and TRBJ2-7, with a possible D match to TRBD2 (5 bases). CDR1 and CDR2 from the germline V gene are SQVTM and ANQGSEA. The CDR3 has 12 residues. Trimming stripped 1 base from V and 11 bases from J, with 15 bases between. CDR3 amino acids: CSVEGLNEEKYF. CDR3 coding DNA: TGCAGCGTTGAAGGACTAAACGAAGAGAAGTACTTC.